The source of this T cell receptor beta chain is a study of human T cells and chemical hapten exposure. Study results and limitations: TCRs above 1 in 1000 frequency did not change with DPC sensitization. PT1 expanded TCR counts correlated positively with patch test score.

V shed 6 bases and J 1 base; nucleotides not matched to a gene: 7. The CDR3 has 15 amino acids. In its sample, this clonotype was seen many times. The target antigen is unknown. Time point defined: pre-sensitization, week 0. Documented treatment: therapeutic diphenylcyclopropenone sensitization with weekly scalp DPC. Unfractionated whole blood yielded the extracted total RNA. MiXCR, run by TCRdb on the RACE reads, gives a single entry per CDR3 protein. Among about 350,000 distinct CDR3 sequences listed, 4.5% to 7% were seen once. V is TRBV12-3 or TRBV12-4 and J is TRBJ1-1, with TRBD1 matching 8 bases. This sample comprised whole blood, obtained in connection with sensitization to the hapten diphenylcyclopropenone (DPC). This TCR came from a young woman with alopecia areata. Some clones in this sample may be carry-over from other donors' samples. CDR3 sequence: CASRGRTGKNTEAFF. In DNA form, the CDR3 reads TGTGCCAGCAGGGGAAGGACAGGGAAGAACACTGAAGCTTTCTTT.